This T cell receptor beta chain appears in the sequencing data of a study of cytomegalovirus exposure and HLA in healthy donors. At the level of the study: Approximately 180 million T cells yielded 100 million or so unique TCR beta sequences in earlier analysis.

The PCR used 60 Vbeta and 13 Jbeta primers. Sequencing was performed with immunoSEQ multiplex PCR; in TCRdb, only in-frame clones are kept and a portion is missing. The sample carries over 200,000 clones, 70% to 85% recorded once. As for this clone: Its antigen remains unidentified.

Notes on the study in general: Donor immune exposure was known only as CMV serostatus. Indistinguishable V segments such as TRBV6-2 and TRBV6-3 were excluded.

The CDR3 is 16 amino acids. V lost 1 base and J 10 bases, leaving 17 bases between the germline ends. Per germline, CDR1 KGHSH and CDR2 LQKENI. The rearrangement uses TRBV18 and TRBJ1-6; possibly TRBD1 for D (6 bases). The source material was PBMCs. This TCR came from a middle-aged woman in good health and CMV-seronegative. CDR3 protein: CASSPRGPGLGSPLHF. CDR3 coding DNA: TGTGCCAGCTCACCACGGGGGCCGGGCTTAGGGTCACCCCTCCACTTT.